Below, 15 T cell receptor beta chains from the same sample are listed, as sequenced in a study of cytomegalovirus exposure and HLA in healthy donors. PCR amplification relied on 60 Vbeta primers (plus 13 Jbeta primers). Sequencing was performed with immunoSEQ multiplex PCR; in TCRdb, only in-frame clones are kept and a portion is missing. This repertoire shows over 80,000 clones, around 85% found once; its top ten account for around 5.2%. The sequencing input was PBMCs. All receptors come from a middle-aged man in good health and CMV-seropositive.

The chain is built from TRBV28 and TRBJ1-2; TRBD1 matches 8 bases. Germline CDR1 reads MDHEN; CDR2 reads SYDVKM. The length of the CDR3 is 14 residues. The ends lost 3 bases at V and 6 bases at J; junction bases unmatched: 6. The CDR3 coding sequence is TGTGCCAGCAGTTTGGGACAGGTAGATGATGGCTACACCTTC. This sequence encodes CASSLGQVDDGYTF.

V is TRBV5-1 and J is TRBJ2-7; 8 positions agree with TRBD2. In germline, CDR1 is SGHRS, CDR2 YFSETQ. The CDR3 sequence is 13 residues long. The ends lost 0 bases at V and 7 bases at J; junction bases unmatched: 3. This CDR3 reads CASSLVAGWEQYF. The CDR3 nucleotides read TGCGCCAGCAGCTTGGTAGCGGGGTGGGAGCAGTACTTC.

V is TRBV9 and J is TRBJ2-1; 9 bases line up with TRBD1. The length of the CDR3 is 12 residues. After removal of 10 bases from V and 9 bases from J, the junction contained 8 bases not matched to a gene. CDR1 and CDR2 from the germline V gene are SGDLS and YYNGEE. The chain's CDR3 is CASQGAAGEQFF. The CDR3 DNA reads as TGTGCCTCACAGGGGGCGGCAGGTGAGCAGTTCTTC.

The chain is built from TRBV6-5 and TRBJ2-5; D ambiguous. The CDR3 length is 14 residues. Germline assignment: CDR1 MNHEY and CDR2 SVGAGI. Between the trimmed V and J ends, which lost 0 bases and 2 bases, there was a span of 7 bases. The CDR3 loop reads CASSYSRLQETQYF. In DNA, the CDR3 is TGTGCCAGCAGTTACTCGAGACTGCAAGAGACCCAGTACTTC.

This clone has just one count. The CDR3 loop reads CASRVDRGAEKLFF. CDR3 sequence (DNA): TGTGCCAGCAGAGTAGACAGGGGGGCTGAAAAACTGTTTTTT. The chain uses TRBV6-1 and TRBJ1-4; the match to TRBD1 covers 9 bases. Unmatched junction bases numbered 6, after V lost 6 bases and J lost 7 bases. The CDR3 loop spans 14 amino acids. CDR1 is MNHNS and CDR2 is SASEGT in the germline V gene.

J is TRBJ2-3 and V is TRBV30; TRBD2 aligns across 8 bases. Unmatched junction bases numbered 14, after V lost 6 bases and J lost 3 bases. Germline V gives CDR1 GTSNPN, CDR2 SVGIG (reference sequence). This CDR3 comprises 16 residues. This chain's CDR3 is CACTLAAGVGTDTQYF. The CDR3 DNA follows: TGTGCCTGTACACTAGCAGCGGGAGTCGGGACAGATACGCAGTATTTT.

This chain connects TRBV6-5 to TRBJ1-5; tentative D call: TRBD1 (6 bases). Deletions cut 8 bases from V and 4 bases from J, with 9 bases between. The CDR3 runs 12 residues. Germline lookup yields CDR1 MNHEY and CDR2 SVGAGI. The CDR3 sequence: CASLQGNQPQHF. In DNA, the CDR3 is TGTGCCAGCCTCCAGGGGAATCAGCCCCAGCATTTT.

The rearrangement links TRBV19 to TRBJ1-2; D ambiguous. Looked up from germline, CDR1 is LNHDA and CDR2 is SQIVND (reference sequence). The length of the CDR3 is 12 residues. Trimming removed 5 bases from V and 8 bases from J, with 12 bases in between. As DNA, the CDR3 is TGTGCCAGTAGTCGGAGGGCGTACGGCTACACCTTC. It is translated as CASSRRAYGYTF.

The rearrangement joins TRBV9 to TRBJ1-3, with TRBD1 identical over 7 bases. The CDR3 is made up of 15 amino acids. Germline-derived CDR1 and CDR2 are SGDLS and YYNGEE. V shed 4 bases and J 2 bases; nucleotides not matched to a gene: 6. The CDR3 region is CASSKDRLPGNTIYF. Written as DNA, the CDR3 is TGTGCCAGCAGCAAGGACAGGCTGCCTGGAAACACCATATATTTT. Supplemented by reference TRBV9 and TRBJ1-3, the full variable domain reads DSGVTQTPKHLITATGQRVTLRCSPRSGDLSVYWYQQSLDQGLQFLIQYYNGEERAKGNILERFSAQQFPDLHSELNLSSLELGDSALYFCASSKDRLPGNTIYFGEGSWLTVV.

The CDR3 DNA sequence: TGTGCCATCAGTGAGTTACTTAGTTCTTCAGGGGGCGGCTATGGCTACACCTTC. Amino acid sequence: CAISELLSSSGGGYGYTF. The chain joins TRBV10-3 to TRBJ1-2, with 8 bases fitting TRBD1. With 1 base clipped from V and 4 bases from J, the junction kept 14 bases outside the gene matches. The CDR3 sequence is 18 residues long. Germline V CDR1 and CDR2: ENHRY, SYGVKD.

The V call is TRBV13, the J call TRBJ1-5; tentatively, D is TRBD1 (6 bases). The CDR3 consists of 14 residues. V was clipped by 1 base and J by 9 bases, with 13 bases between them. CDR1 is PRHDT, CDR2 FYEKMQ, per germline (reference sequence). The CDR3 is CASSLAGASGPQHF. The DNA for the CDR3 is TGTGCCAGCAGCTTAGCAGGGGCTAGCGGGCCCCAGCATTTT.

V and J are TRBV6-6 and TRBJ2-7; a weak D match, TRBD2 (5 bases). The CDR3 is made up of 14 amino acids. The germline CDR1 and CDR2 sequences are MNHNY and SVGAGI (reference sequence). The V end lost 6 bases, the J end lost 1 base, and 13 bases lay between the germline ends. This chain's CDR3 is CASRMTILSYEQYF. The CDR3, as DNA: TGTGCCAGCAGAATGACTATCTTGTCCTACGAGCAGTACTTC.

The chain carries TRBV9 and TRBJ1-1; perhaps TRBD1 as D (6 bases). Germline V lookup: CDR1 SGDLS, CDR2 YYNGEE. The CDR3 totals 14 residues. V was cut by 0 bases and J by 1 base, with 7 bases left in between. CDR3 nucleotides: TGTGCCAGCAGCGTAGGGGGGCCGAACACTGAAGCTTTCTTT. It specifies CASSVGGPNTEAFF.

V is TRBV6-5 and J is TRBJ1-6; 10 bases are a match to TRBD1. V trimming: 4 bases; J trimming: 8 bases; junction bases outside the gene matches: 8. The germline V gene has CDR1 MNHEY and CDR2 SVGAGI. There are 16 residues in the CDR3. This CDR3 is CASSSGTGVVYSPLHF. The DNA of the CDR3 is TGTGCCAGCAGTTCCGGGACAGGGGTAGTTTATTCACCCCTCCACTTT.

The chain recombines TRBV19 with TRBJ1-5; 7 nucleotides line up with TRBD1. With 5 bases clipped from V and 6 bases from J, the junction kept 7 bases outside the gene matches. Germline loops: CDR1 LNHDA, CDR2 SQIVND (reference sequence). This CDR3 is built from 14 residues. CDR3 coding DNA: TGTGCCAGTAGTCGTGACAGGGTGGTTCAGCCCCAGCATTTT. Protein product: CASSRDRVVQPQHF. Full variable domain (remainder filled in from reference TRBV19 and TRBJ1-5): DGGITQSPKYLFRKEGQNVTLSCEQNLNHDAMYWYRQDPGQGLRLIYYSQIVNDFQKGDIAEGYSVSREKKESFPLTVTSAQKNPTAFYLCASSRDRVVQPQHFGDGTRLSIL.